Following are 29 T cell receptor beta chains from one sample sequenced in a study of blood T cells in healthy people across ages. Combining a sample-barcoded 5' primer with a J-beta primer mix, a second PCR ran for roughly 6 to 12 cycles. Each CDR3 protein is one row after TCRdb ran MiXCR on the 5' RACE reads. The sample holds over 1,500,000 distinct CDR3 sequences, roughly 43% seen once. Material for sequencing was blood. The receptors here all came from a human donor in good health.

The V call is TRBV9, the J call TRBJ2-7; D ambiguous. The germline V and J ends were trimmed by 0 bases and 2 bases, with 12 bases remaining between them. The CDR3 sequence is 15 residues long. Per the germline V gene, CDR1 is SGDLS and CDR2 is YYNGEE. The CDR3 nucleotides are TGTGCCAGCAGCGTAGCCTCAGGACGGACCTACGAGCAGTACTTC. Translating gives CASSVASGRTYEQYF.

The V and J genes are TRBV7-2 and TRBJ2-3, with a tentative D call TRBD2 (5 bases). This CDR3 is built from 15 residues. V was cut by 4 bases and J by 5 bases, with 16 bases left in between. Germline CDR1 SGHTA, CDR2 FQGNSA. The CDR3: CASSYTPGGGDTQYF. As DNA, the CDR3 is TGTGCCAGCAGCTACACTCCCGGAGGAGGAGATACGCAGTATTTT.

Concerning this clonotype: Germline is not matched at one junction end, which may reflect a read error. This sequence joins TRBV7-2 and TRBJ2-5; a possible D gene is TRBD1 (6 bases). This CDR3 has 16 amino acids. The germline gives CDR1 SGHTA, CDR2 FQGNSA. The CDR3 nucleotides read TGTGCCAGCAGCATAGCCACGGGACAAAGCCAAGAGACCCAGTACTTC. It translates to CASSIATGQSQETQYF.

This clonotype has a handful of counts. The chain has TRBV9 and TRBJ2-5; 7 bases are shared with TRBD1. The CDR3 is 12 residues long. Germline V gives CDR1 SGDLS, CDR2 YYNGEE. Losses at the gene ends were 4 bases for V and 7 bases for J; bases not matched to a gene: 4. CDR3: CASSSRQGTQYF. Here the CDR3 DNA reads TGTGCCAGCAGCTCTCGACAGGGGACCCAGTACTTC.

The chain has TRBV2 and TRBJ1-4; D gene unclear. The CDR3 covers 13 residues. Trimming removed 4 bases from V and 6 bases from J, with 9 bases in between. Germline assignment: CDR1 SNHLY and CDR2 FYNNEI. The CDR3 region has the DNA TGTGCCAGCAGTGTAAACGGGGATGAAAAACTGTTTTTT. It codes for CASSVNGDEKLFF.

A few counts support this clonotype. The chain joins TRBV21-1 to TRBJ2-1; the table's D call, TRBD1, has no DNA check behind it. TRBV21-1 is tagged as a pseudogene. This CDR3 comprises 15 residues. In DNA form, the CDR3 reads TGTGCCAGCAACCTCGACAGGGGCCTCGGAAATGAGCAGTTCTTC. This gives the protein CASNLDRGLGNEQFF.

In DNA form, the CDR3 reads TGTGCCAGCAGCAACAACCGAGACAGGGGGCGATGGTCACCCCTCCACTTT. Protein product: CASSNNRDRGRWSPLHF. The chain couples TRBV7-9 to TRBJ1-6; TRBD1 matches 10 bases. This CDR3 contains 17 residues. The germline V gene has CDR1 SEHNR and CDR2 FQNEAQ (reference sequence). V lost 5 bases and J lost 10; bases outside the gene matches: 14.

This chain joins TRBV12-3 or TRBV12-4 and TRBJ1-2; possibly TRBD1 for D (5 bases). Trimming left V 8 bases short and J 4 bases short, with 17 bases between. The CDR3 sequence is 14 residues long. The CDR3 nucleotides are TGTGCCAGCCGCCCCCGGCTAAGGGGCTATGGCTACACCTTC. Translated, it gives CASRPRLRGYGYTF.

Turning to this clonotype: This could be a read error, since a much larger clone is one nucleotide away. This chain joins TRBV14 and TRBJ1-5, with D possibly being TRBD1 (5 bases). Germline V lookup: CDR1 SGHDN, CDR2 FVKESK. This CDR3 has 13 residues. The DNA of the CDR3 is TGTGCCGGCAGCGGGGGTTTAAATCAGCCCCAGCATTTT. This encodes CAGSGGLNQPQHF.

Details on this clonotype: The junction departs from the called germline gene at one end, perhaps through a read error. The chain is built from TRBV7-2 and TRBJ1-2, with unresolved D. The germline V gene encodes CDR1 SGHTA and CDR2 FQGNSA. The CDR3 consists of 13 residues. DNA for the CDR3: TGTGCCAGCAGCGTACCACCAAACTATGGCTACATCTTC. Encoded protein: CASSVPPNYGYIF.

This clonotype has just a few counts. The genes are TRBV6-1 and TRBJ2-1; D uncertain. CDR1 is MNHNS, CDR2 SASEGT, per germline. Trimming stripped 7 bases from V and 5 bases from J, with 15 bases between. This CDR3 contains 14 residues. CDR3 bases: TGTGCCAGCACTGTCCTTCGGAGTGACAATGAGCAGTTCTTC. It specifies CASTVLRSDNEQFF.

The gene calls are TRBV7-8 and TRBJ2-7, with D possibly matching TRBD2 (6 bases). Trimming pared 5 bases from V and 5 bases from J, leaving 19 bases between. The CDR3 consists of 15 residues. Germline CDR1 is SGHVS and CDR2 is FQNEAQ. The CDR3 sequence: CASSARRGLSHEQYF. CDR3 coding DNA: TGTGCCAGCAGCGCAAGGAGGGGACTCTCTCACGAGCAGTACTTC.

This clonotype was seen more than once but under ten times. The chain carries TRBV7-2 and TRBJ2-2; TRBD1 is a possible D gene (5 bases). CDR3 length: 14 amino acids. With 3 bases removed from V and 4 bases from J, the gap between germline ends came to 9 bases. From germline, CDR1 is SGHTA and CDR2 FQGNSA. CDR3 residues: CASSLGLLTGELFF. Written as DNA, the CDR3 is TGTGCCAGCAGCTTGGGGCTACTCACCGGGGAGCTGTTTTTT.

The sample holds a few counts of this clonotype. V and J are TRBV24-1 and TRBJ1-2; D uncertain. V lost 4 bases to trimming and J lost 6 bases, with 5 bases between them. The CDR3 has 11 residues. The germline gives CDR1 KGHDR, CDR2 SFDVKD. The CDR3 here is CATSDPNGYTF. CDR3 DNA: TGTGCCACCAGTGACCCGAATGGCTACACCTTC.

V usage is TRBV3-1 and J usage is TRBJ2-5; D is unresolved. V dropped 1 base and J dropped 6 bases, with 12 bases sitting between them. CDR1 is LGHDT and CDR2 is YNNKEL in the germline V gene (reference sequence). The CDR3 runs to 14 residues. The CDR3 nucleotides are TGTGCCAGCAGCCAAGTCTACAAGAAAAAGACCCAGTACTTC. It encodes CASSQVYKKKTQYF.

The chain is built from TRBV12-3 or TRBV12-4 and TRBJ1-1; D unresolved. The CDR3 has 13 amino acids. Trimming left V 7 bases short and J 3 bases short, with 12 bases between. CDR3 sequence: CASTSMQYTEAFF. Here the CDR3 DNA reads TGTGCCAGCACCTCGATGCAATACACTGAAGCTTTCTTT.

V usage is TRBV28 and J usage is TRBJ2-7, with D tentatively TRBD2 (5 bases). Germline-derived CDR1 and CDR2 are MDHEN and SYDVKM. The CDR3 is 13 residues long. Trimming removed 6 bases from V and 6 bases from J, with 15 bases in between. The CDR3 loop reads CASRFPAAGEQYF. CDR3 DNA sequence: TGTGCCAGCAGATTCCCCGCGGCGGGCGAGCAGTACTTC.

The chain has TRBV5-1 and TRBJ1-1; D is uncertain. In germline, CDR1 is SGHRS, CDR2 YFSETQ. V was pared by 6 bases and J by 0 bases, with 12 bases between. The CDR3 is made up of 14 amino acids. The CDR3 loop is CASTTDRMNTEAFF. The CDR3 DNA sequence: TGCGCCAGCACCACGGACCGCATGAACACTGAAGCTTTCTTT.

The sample holds a few counts of this clonotype. The gene calls are TRBV7-2 and TRBJ1-6; possibly TRBD1 for D (5 bases). The CDR3 contains 14 residues. The germline gives CDR1 SGHTA, CDR2 FQGNSA. Trimming left V 3 bases short and J 10 bases short, with 13 bases between. The chain's CDR3 is CASSFGGVGSPLHF. The CDR3 nucleotides read TGTGCCAGCAGCTTCGGAGGGGTAGGCTCACCCCTCCACTTT.

This clonotype was counted a few times. This CDR3 reads CASSFNPGTGRIGSYEQYF. The CDR3 region has the DNA TGTGCCAGCAGCTTTAACCCCGGGACAGGGAGGATTGGGTCCTACGAGCAGTACTTC. The rearrangement joins TRBV7-2 to TRBJ2-7; 9 nucleotides align to TRBD1. The germline gives CDR1 SGHTA, CDR2 FQGNSA. The V segment lost 3 bases and the J segment 1 base; nucleotides outside the gene matches: 16. The CDR3 length is 19 residues. The whole variable domain, filled in from reference TRBV7-2 and TRBJ2-7, reads GAGVSQSPSNKVTEKGKDVELRCDPISGHTALYWYRQSLGQGLEFLIYFQGNSAPDKSGLPSDRFSAERTGGSVSTLTIQRTQQEDSAVYLCASSFNPGTGRIGSYEQYFGPGTRLTVT.

In DNA form, the CDR3 reads TGTGCCAGCAGTTACTCGTCGGGGGGATCTGGAGAAAAACTGTTTTTT. Translation: CASSYSSGGSGEKLFF. The chain recombines TRBV6-2 or TRBV6-3 with TRBJ1-4; D might be TRBD1 (5 bases). The CDR3 totals 16 residues. The germline V gene has CDR1 MNHEY and CDR2 SVGEGT. Trimming pared 0 bases from V and 8 bases from J, leaving 16 bases between.

V is TRBV10-3 and J is TRBJ2-5, with a weak D call TRBD2 (6 bases). The CDR3 length is 15 residues. Per the germline V gene, CDR1 is ENHRY and CDR2 is SYGVKD. V dropped 2 bases and J dropped 11 bases, with 21 bases sitting between them. The CDR3 nucleotides read TGTGCCATCAGTGAGAAGGCTGGGGGGTTTCAAGAGCAGTACTTC. This gives the protein CAISEKAGGFQEQYF.

V gene TRBV4-1 combines with J gene TRBJ2-1; TRBD2 aligns across 10 bases. The CDR3 runs 20 residues. CDR1 and CDR2 (germline): MGHRA, YSYEKL. V lost 4 bases to trimming and J lost 0 bases; unmatched junction nucleotides: 15. This CDR3 is CASSLRFRSGGPSSYNEQFF. The CDR3 nucleotides read TGCGCCAGCAGCCTCAGGTTTCGTAGCGGGGGGCCGAGCTCCTACAATGAGCAGTTCTTC.

The rearrangement joins TRBV20-1 to TRBJ2-5; TRBD2 is a possible D gene (6 bases). This CDR3 is 13 amino acids long. Germline-derived CDR1 and CDR2 are DFQATT and SNEGSKA (reference sequence). Trimming removed 3 bases at V and 4 bases at J, with 12 bases between. The CDR3 DNA reads TGCAGTGCTAGTTTTAGCGGAGGAGAGACCCAGTACTTC. It codes for CSASFSGGETQYF.

This clonotype has only one observation. V and J are TRBV10-3 and TRBJ2-5; 7 nucleotides match TRBD1. The length of the CDR3 is 13 residues. The germline gives CDR1 ENHRY, CDR2 SYGVKD. V was pared by 2 bases and J by 6 bases, with 3 bases of the junction left unmatched. The chain's CDR3 is CAISEDREKTQYF. CDR3 bases: TGTGCCATCAGTGAGGACAGGGAGAAGACCCAGTACTTC.

CDR3 residues: CASSHVRDWNEQFF. The CDR3 coding sequence is TGTGCCAGCAGTCACGTAAGGGACTGGAATGAGCAGTTCTTC. The gene calls are TRBV6-6 and TRBJ2-1; possible D gene TRBD2, 6 bases. The CDR3 sequence is 14 residues long. Between the trimmed V and J ends, which lost 5 bases and 7 bases, there was a span of 15 bases. The germline CDR1 and CDR2 sequences are MNHNY and SVGAGI (reference sequence).

This clonotype was observed a handful of times. The gene calls are TRBV28 and TRBJ1-4; D possibly corresponds to TRBD1 (6 bases). V gave up 3 bases and J gave up 3 bases, with 8 bases separating them. Germline V gene lookup returns CDR1 MDHEN and CDR2 SYDVKM. The CDR3 consists of 14 residues. The CDR3: CASSFGGPNEKLFF. For the CDR3, the DNA is TGTGCCAGCAGTTTTGGGGGGCCTAATGAAAAACTGTTTTTT. The full variable domain, rest sourced from reference TRBV28 and TRBJ1-4, is DVKVTQSSRYLVKRTGEKVFLECVQDMDHENMFWYRQDPGLGLRLIYFSYDVKMKEKGDIPEGYSVSREKKERFSLILESASTNQTSMYLCASSFGGPNEKLFFGSGTQLSVL.

This chain connects TRBV4-3 to TRBJ2-3, with 7 bases that match TRBD1. The length of the CDR3 is 14 residues. Germline V gene data show CDR1 as LGHNA and CDR2 as YSLEER. V gave up 5 bases and J gave up 2 bases; unmatched junction bases: 4. The CDR3 region has the DNA TGCGCCAGCAGCAGGGACAGTCACACAGATACGCAGTATTTT. Residues: CASSRDSHTDTQYF.

This clonotype was detected only once. The chain is built from TRBV7-9 and TRBJ1-6, with 7 bases lining up with TRBD1. Trimming cost V 6 bases and J 3 bases; bases outside gene matches: 5. Per the germline V gene, CDR1 is SEHNR and CDR2 is FQNEAQ (reference sequence). This CDR3 is built from 15 residues. In DNA form, the CDR3 reads TGTGCCAGCAGTAATACAGGGGTCTATAATTCACCCCTCCACTTT. Its translation: CASSNTGVYNSPLHF.